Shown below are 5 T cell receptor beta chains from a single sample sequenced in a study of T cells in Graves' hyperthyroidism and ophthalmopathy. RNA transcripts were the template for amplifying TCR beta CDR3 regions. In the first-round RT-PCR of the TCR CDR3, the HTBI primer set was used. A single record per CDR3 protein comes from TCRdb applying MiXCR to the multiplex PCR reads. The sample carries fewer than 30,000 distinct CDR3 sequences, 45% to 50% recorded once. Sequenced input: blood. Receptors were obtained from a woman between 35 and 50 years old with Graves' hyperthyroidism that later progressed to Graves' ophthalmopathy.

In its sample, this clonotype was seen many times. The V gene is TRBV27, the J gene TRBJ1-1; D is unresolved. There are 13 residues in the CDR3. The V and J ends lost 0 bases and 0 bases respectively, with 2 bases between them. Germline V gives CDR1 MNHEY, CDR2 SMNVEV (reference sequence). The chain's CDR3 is CASSLSLNTEAFF. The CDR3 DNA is TGTGCCAGCAGTTTATCCCTGAACACTGAAGCTTTCTTT.

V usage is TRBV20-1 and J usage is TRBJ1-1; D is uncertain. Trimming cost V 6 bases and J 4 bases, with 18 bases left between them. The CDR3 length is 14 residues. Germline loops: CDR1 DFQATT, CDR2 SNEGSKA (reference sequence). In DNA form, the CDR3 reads TGCAGTGCCCCCCCTCGGGATCTAAGCACTGAAGCTTTCTTT. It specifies CSAPPRDLSTEAFF.

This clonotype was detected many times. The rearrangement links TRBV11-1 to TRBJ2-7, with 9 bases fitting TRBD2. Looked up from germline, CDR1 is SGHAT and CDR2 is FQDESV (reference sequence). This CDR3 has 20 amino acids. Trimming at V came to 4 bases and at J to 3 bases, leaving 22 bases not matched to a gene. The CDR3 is CASSWGVAGVGGREIYEQYF. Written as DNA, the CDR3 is TGTGCCAGCAGCTGGGGTGTAGCGGGAGTTGGGGGCCGGGAGATCTACGAGCAGTACTTC.

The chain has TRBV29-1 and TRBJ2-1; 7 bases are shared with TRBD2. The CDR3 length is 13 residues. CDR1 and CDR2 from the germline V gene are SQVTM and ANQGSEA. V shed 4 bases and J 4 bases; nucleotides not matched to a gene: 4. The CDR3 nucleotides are TGCAGCGTTGTCCTAGCGGAATACAATGAGCAGTTCTTC. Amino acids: CSVVLAEYNEQFF.

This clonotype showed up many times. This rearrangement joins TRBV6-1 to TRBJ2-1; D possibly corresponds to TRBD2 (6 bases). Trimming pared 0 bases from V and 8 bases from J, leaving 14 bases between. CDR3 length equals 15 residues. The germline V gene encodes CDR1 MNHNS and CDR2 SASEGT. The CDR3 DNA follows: TGTGCCAGCAGTGAAGCAGCGGGCCGGGGGTATGAGCAGTTCTTC. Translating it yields CASSEAAGRGYEQFF.